Following are 7 T cell receptor beta chains from one sample sequenced in a study of control samples from healthy donors and cancer patients (dated by TCRdb to the early 2020s). To prepare the library, the immunoSEQ multiplex PCR assay was applied. This is the immuneACCESS table as TCRdb keeps it, with only in-frame sequences that have V and J called. A part of the clones is gone; compared with another copy, unresolved V genes explain less than half, and the rest is unexplained. A total of about 49,000 clones appear in this sample, 80% to 90% of them only once. The top ten hold around 2.8% of the sample. Input material: PBMCs. Receptor source: a woman aged 50 to 60 with lung cancer.

This sequence joins TRBV10-3 and TRBJ1-1; 9 nucleotides align to TRBD1. J was trimmed by 1 base and V by 6 bases; bases with no gene match: 3. The germline gives CDR1 ENHRY, CDR2 SYGVKD. The CDR3 consists of 14 residues. This CDR3 is CAIRDRGGNTEAFF. CDR3 coding DNA: TGTGCCATCAGAGACAGGGGGGGGAACACTGAAGCTTTCTTT.

The chain uses TRBV7-9 and TRBJ1-1; D unresolved. V dropped 2 bases and J dropped 5 bases, with 9 bases sitting between them. Germline-derived CDR1 and CDR2 are SEHNR and FQNEAQ (reference sequence). The CDR3 sequence is 13 residues long. The CDR3 protein is CASSLSRGTEAFF. The DNA of the CDR3 is TGTGCCAGCAGCTTAAGTCGGGGAACTGAAGCTTTCTTT.

This clone was counted only a few times. The rearrangement joins TRBV6-5 to TRBJ1-3; D uncertain. CDR1 MNHEY and CDR2 SVGAGI come from the germline V gene. The CDR3 length is 14 residues. The V end was cut by 5 bases, the J end by 0 bases, with 8 bases between. The CDR3 is CASSQTHSGNTIYF. CDR3 DNA sequence: TGTGCCAGCAGTCAGACTCACTCTGGAAACACCATATATTTT.

The genes are TRBV30 and TRBJ1-5, with 10 nucleotides matching TRBD1. Germline lookup yields CDR1 GTSNPN and CDR2 SVGIG (reference sequence). The J segment lost 4 bases and the V segment lost 0 bases, leaving 6 bases of the junction unmatched. The length of the CDR3 is 16 residues. CDR3 bases: TGTGCCTGGAGTGTCTCTTTGGACAGGGGGAATCAGCCCCAGCATTTT. Translation gives CAWSVSLDRGNQPQHF.

There are a few counts of this clone. The V gene is TRBV9, the J gene TRBJ2-5, with 9 bases identical to TRBD1. J gave up 0 bases and V 4 bases, and 7 bases lay outside the gene matches. The CDR3 consists of 16 residues. The germline V gene has CDR1 SGDLS and CDR2 YYNGEE. The CDR3 nucleotides are TGTGCCAGCAGCTTTCCCGGGACAGGGAACCAAGAGACCCAGTACTTC. The encoded protein is CASSFPGTGNQETQYF.

The count of this clone is one. The rearrangement joins TRBV5-4 to TRBJ1-4; TRBD1 matches 12 bases. This CDR3 comprises 17 residues. Germline V gene data show CDR1 as SGHNT and CDR2 as YYREEE (reference sequence). V lost 4 bases to trimming and J lost 7 bases; unmatched junction nucleotides: 11. The CDR3 loop reads CASSLGQGAIGSEKLFF. CDR3 DNA sequence: TGTGCCAGCAGCCTGGGACAGGGGGCGATCGGGTCTGAAAAACTGTTTTTT.

V usage is TRBV19 and J usage is TRBJ1-5, with a weak D call TRBD1 (6 bases). Trimming shortened V by 7 bases and J by 3 bases, and 16 bases separated the two germline ends. The CDR3 runs 15 residues. Germline V lookup: CDR1 LNHDA, CDR2 SQIVND (reference sequence). CDR3 region: CASTKLDSANQPQHF. The CDR3 DNA sequence: TGTGCCAGTACTAAATTGGACAGCGCCAATCAGCCCCAGCATTTT.